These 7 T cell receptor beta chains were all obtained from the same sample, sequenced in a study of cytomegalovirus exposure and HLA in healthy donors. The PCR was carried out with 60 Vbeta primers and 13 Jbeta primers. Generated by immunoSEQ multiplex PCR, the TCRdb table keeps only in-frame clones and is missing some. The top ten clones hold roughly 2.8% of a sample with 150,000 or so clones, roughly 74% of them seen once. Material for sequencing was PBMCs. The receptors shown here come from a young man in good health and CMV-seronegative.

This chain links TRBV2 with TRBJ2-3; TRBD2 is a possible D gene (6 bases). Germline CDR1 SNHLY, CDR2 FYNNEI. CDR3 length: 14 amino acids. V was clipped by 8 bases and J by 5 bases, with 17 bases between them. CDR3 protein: CASRISAGGDTQYF. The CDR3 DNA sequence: TGTGCCAGCCGGATCTCCGCCGGGGGAGATACGCAGTATTTT. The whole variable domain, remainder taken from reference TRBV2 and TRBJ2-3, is EPEVTQTPSHQVTQMGQEVILRCVPISNHLYFYWYRQILGQKVEFLVSFYNNEISEKSEIFDDQFSVERPDGSNFTLKIRSTKLEDSAMYFCASRISAGGDTQYFGPGTRLTVL.

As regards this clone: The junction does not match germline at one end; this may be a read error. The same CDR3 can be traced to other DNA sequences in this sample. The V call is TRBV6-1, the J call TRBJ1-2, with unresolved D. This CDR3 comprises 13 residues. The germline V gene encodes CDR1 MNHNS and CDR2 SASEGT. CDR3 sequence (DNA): TGTGCCAGCAGGGAAGTGATCGCGGGCGGCTACACCTTC. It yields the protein CASREVIAGGYTF.

CDR3 region: CASSLPRVRYGYTF. The CDR3 nucleotides read TGTGCCAGCAGCTTACCCAGGGTACGCTATGGCTACACCTTC. The rearrangement uses TRBV7-2 and TRBJ1-2; TRBD1 might be the D (5 bases). This CDR3 has 14 amino acids. V lost 2 bases to trimming and J lost 4 bases, with 11 bases between them. Germline CDR1 and CDR2: SGHTA and FQGNSA. The complete variable domain, with remaining parts taken from reference TRBV7-2 and TRBJ1-2, reads GAGVSQSPSNKVTEKGKDVELRCDPISGHTALYWYRQSLGQGLEFLIYFQGNSAPDKSGLPSDRFSAERTGGSVSTLTIQRTQQEDSAVYLCASSLPRVRYGYTFGSGTRLTVV.

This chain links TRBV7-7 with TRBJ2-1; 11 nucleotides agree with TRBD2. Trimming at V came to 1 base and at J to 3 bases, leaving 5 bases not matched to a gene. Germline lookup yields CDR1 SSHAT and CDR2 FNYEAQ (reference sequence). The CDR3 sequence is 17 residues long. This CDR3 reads CASSLDLAGGNYNEQFF. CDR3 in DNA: TGTGCCAGCAGCTTAGACCTAGCGGGGGGTAACTACAATGAGCAGTTCTTC. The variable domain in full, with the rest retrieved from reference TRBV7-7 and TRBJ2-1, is GAGVSQSPRYKVTKRGQDVTLRCDPISSHATLYWYQQALGQGPEFLTYFNYEAQPDKSGLPSDRFSAERPEGSISTLTIQRTEQRDSAMYRCASSLDLAGGNYNEQFFGPGTRLTVL.

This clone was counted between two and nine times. Here the CDR3 reads CASSYSKGQMNTEAFF. The CDR3 nucleotides are TGTGCCAGCAGTTACTCGAAAGGACAAATGAACACTGAAGCTTTCTTT. V is TRBV6-6 and J is TRBJ1-1, with D tentatively TRBD1 (5 bases). The CDR3 loop spans 16 amino acids. Per the germline V gene, CDR1 is MNHNY and CDR2 is SVGAGI (reference sequence). V gave up 0 bases and J gave up 0 bases, with 11 bases separating them.

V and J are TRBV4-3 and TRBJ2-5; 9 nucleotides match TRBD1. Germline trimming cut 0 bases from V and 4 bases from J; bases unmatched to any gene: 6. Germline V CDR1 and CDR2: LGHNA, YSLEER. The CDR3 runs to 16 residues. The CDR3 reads CASSQDGGDRAETQYF. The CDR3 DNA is TGCGCCAGCAGCCAAGATGGGGGGGACAGGGCAGAGACCCAGTACTTC.

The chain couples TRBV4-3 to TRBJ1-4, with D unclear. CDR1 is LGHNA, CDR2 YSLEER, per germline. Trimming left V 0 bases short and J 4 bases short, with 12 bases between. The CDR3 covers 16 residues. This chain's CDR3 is CASSQDPGQVNEKLFF. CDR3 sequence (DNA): TGCGCCAGCAGCCAAGATCCAGGTCAAGTTAATGAAAAACTGTTTTTT.